This T cell receptor (beta chain) was obtained from a study of T cell changes during pregnancy in multiple sclerosis. Only in-frame clones appear in the TCRdb table, and some are missing; sequencing was by immunoSEQ multiplex PCR. Altogether 95,000 to 150,000 clones are present, about 93% being singletons, with the ten largest covering 6.2%. The CDR3 runs 15 residues. V dropped 8 bases and J dropped 5; count of bases not matched to a gene: 7. Germline V gene sequence: CDR1 MGHDK, CDR2 SYGVNS. The sequence was obtained from a female donor with multiple sclerosis, enrolled in a pregnancy study. V is TRBV25-1 and J is TRBJ2-5; TRBD2 agrees at 14 bases. The sequencing used peripheral blood, collected before pregnancy. The CDR3 is CASSRRTSGGETQYF. CDR3 bases: TGTGCCAGCTCTCGGAGGACTAGCGGGGGGGAGACCCAGTACTTC.